The table lists the clone carrying this T cell receptor beta chain with many counts. Via MiXCR, TCRdb re-called the 5' RACE reads, giving one row per CDR3 protein. The repertoire holds about 39,000 distinct CDR3 sequences, roughly 6.9% seen once, with 5.5% to 6% in the top ten. The data stem from a study of neurological immune-mediated disorders. Trimming cost V 6 bases and J 0 bases; bases outside gene matches: 5. CDR3 length: 15 amino acids. In germline, CDR1 is MNHEY, CDR2 SVGEGT. The chain uses TRBV6-2 or TRBV6-3 and TRBJ2-7, with TRBD1 matching 10 bases. The origin of this receptor is a man aged 50 to 60 in good health. The sample comprised CD4+ T cells from blood. For the CDR3, the DNA is TGTGCCAGCAGACCCGGGACAGGGGCCTCCTACGAGCAGTACTTC. It yields the protein CASRPGTGASYEQYF.